The text below deals with one T cell receptor beta chain. The data stem from a study of T cells in Graves' hyperthyroidism and ophthalmopathy. Amplification of TCR beta CDR3 regions used RNA as the template. Using the HTBI primer set, a first-round RT-PCR was run on the TCR CDR3. TCRdb analysed the multiplex PCR reads with MiXCR anew, one entry per CDR3 protein. The sample lists about 590,000 distinct CDR3 sequences, approximately 14% occurring once. Trimming left V 0 bases short and J 6 bases short, with 9 bases between. Germline CDR1 reads SGHNT; CDR2 reads YYREEE (reference sequence). CDR3 length: 13 amino acids.

Source material: blood. The V gene is TRBV5-4, the J gene TRBJ1-1; D is unresolved. The sequence came from a woman under 40 with Graves' hyperthyroidism. DNA for the CDR3: TGTGCCAGCAGCTTGGAAATTGGGGCTGAAGCTTTCTTT. Encoded protein: CASSLEIGAEAFF.